The source of this TCR beta chain is a study of T cell clonality in common variable immunodeficiency. Findings of the study overall: Fewer deletions and N-nucleotide insertions were reportedly seen in common variable immunodeficiency TCR beta sequences. Repertoire-complication correlations in CVID were limited by patient heterogeneity. Compared with healthy controls, CVID subjects showed increased TCRbeta clonality, mostly in about a third.

Both groups were predominantly of Caucasian heritage. The assay was immunoSEQ multiplex PCR, and TCRdb's table has in-frame clones only and misses some. The profile covers tens of thousands of clones, none occurring a single time. Trimming cost V 2 bases and J 5 bases; bases outside gene matches: 4. The length of the CDR3 is 14 residues. CDR1 SGHDT and CDR2 YYEEEE come from the germline V gene. This clone was observed at least ten times. The antigen is undetermined. The read terminates 3 residues ahead of where the CDR3 ends, so the germline J gene completes it. The clonotype was recovered from a person between 18 and 75 years old in good health. The chain combines TRBV5-6 with TRBJ1-3; 7 bases map to TRBD1. Sequenced: peripheral blood mononuclear cells. CDR3 DNA (partial): TGTGCCAGCAGCTTTTTACAGGGGAGAAACACC. It encodes CASSFLQGRNT. The whole CDR3 protein reads CASSFLQGRNTIYF.